The clone carrying this T cell receptor (beta chain) was detected only a few times. Its antigen is undetermined. Six replicates per PBMC sample, mostly from 480 ng of genomic DNA. TCRdb keeps only in-frame clones here, not all; method: immunoSEQ multiplex PCR. The sample shows just over 9,000 clones, around 60% of them seen only once. Trimming cost V 6 bases and J 7 bases, with 17 bases left between them. This CDR3 spans 14 amino acids. CDR1 is MNHNS, CDR2 SASEGT, per germline. The sample belongs to a study of neoadjuvant anti-PD-1 for oral cavity cancer. Study at large: Patients without progression got a fourth dose around day 43.

Study results and limitations: With a few patients per group, TCR findings need larger cohorts.

Indicated time point: after neoadjuvant nivolumab, at surgical resection. Patients were newly diagnosed with stage II-IVA oral cavity squamous cell carcinoma without prior systemic or radiation treatment. This receptor was identified in a person aged 35 to 85 with oral cavity squamous cell carcinoma. The chain has TRBV6-1 and TRBJ2-3; D remains ambiguous. The sample consisted of PBMCs, taken after nivolumab (anti-PD-1) treatment. The CDR3 nucleotides are TGTGCCAGCAGACCCGGGTCCCGTTCGTATACGCAGTATTTT. The encoded protein is CASRPGSRSYTQYF.